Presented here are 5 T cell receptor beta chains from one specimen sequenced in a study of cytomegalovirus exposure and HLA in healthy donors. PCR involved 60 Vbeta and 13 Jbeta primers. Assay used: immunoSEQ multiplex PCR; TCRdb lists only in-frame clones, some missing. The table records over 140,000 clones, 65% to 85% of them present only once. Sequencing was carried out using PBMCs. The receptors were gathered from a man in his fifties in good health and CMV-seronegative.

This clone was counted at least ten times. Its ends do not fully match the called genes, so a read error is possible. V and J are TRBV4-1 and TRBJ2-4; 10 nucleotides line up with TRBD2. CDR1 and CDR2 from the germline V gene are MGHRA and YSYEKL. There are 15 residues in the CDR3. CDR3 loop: CASSQGRTSGRVGHF. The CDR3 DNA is TGCGCCAGCAGCCAAGGTCGGACTAGCGGTCGTGTCGGCCACTTC.

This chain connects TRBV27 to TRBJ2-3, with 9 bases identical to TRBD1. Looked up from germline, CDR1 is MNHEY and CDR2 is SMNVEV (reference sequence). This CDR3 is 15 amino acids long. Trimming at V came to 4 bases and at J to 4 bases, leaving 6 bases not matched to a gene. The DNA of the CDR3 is TGTGCCAGCAGTTGGGACAGGGTACGTCCAGATACGCAGTATTTT. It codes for CASSWDRVRPDTQYF.

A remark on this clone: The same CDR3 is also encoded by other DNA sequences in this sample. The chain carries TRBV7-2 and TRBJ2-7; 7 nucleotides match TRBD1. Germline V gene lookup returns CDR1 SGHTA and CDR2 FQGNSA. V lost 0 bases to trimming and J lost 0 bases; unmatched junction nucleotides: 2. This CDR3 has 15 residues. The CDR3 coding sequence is TGTGCCAGCAGCTTAGCGACAGGGAGCTCCTACGAGCAGTACTTC. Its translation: CASSLATGSSYEQYF.

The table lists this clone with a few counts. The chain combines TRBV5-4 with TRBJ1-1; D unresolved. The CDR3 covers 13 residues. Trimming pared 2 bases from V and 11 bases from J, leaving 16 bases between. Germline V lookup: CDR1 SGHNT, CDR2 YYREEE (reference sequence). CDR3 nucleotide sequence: TGTGCCAGCAGCTTACCCCCACCTAGAAAGGCTTTCTTT. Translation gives CASSLPPPRKAFF.

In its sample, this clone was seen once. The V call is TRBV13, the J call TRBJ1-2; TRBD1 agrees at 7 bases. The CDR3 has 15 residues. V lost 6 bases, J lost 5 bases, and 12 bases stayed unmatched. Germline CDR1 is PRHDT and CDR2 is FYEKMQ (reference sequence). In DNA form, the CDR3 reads TGTGCCAGCAGTCCCGGGACACAGGGGCGGTATGGCTACACCTTC. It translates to CASSPGTQGRYGYTF.